This TCR beta chain was captured by sequencing in a study of T cell repertoires in cytomegalovirus infection. Study-level background: Shared public TCR beta signatures pointed to both CMV infection and a matching HLA type.

General study findings and limits: It was HLA-C-restricted CMV-specific TCR beta clonotypes that dominated the response ex vivo. Summed public TCR beta family frequency identified CMV carriers bearing the relevant HLA.

Unmatched junction bases numbered 0, after V lost 0 bases and J lost 4 bases. Germline V gene data show CDR1 as SGHVS and CDR2 as FNYEAQ. CDR3 length: 15 amino acids. TCRdb recomputed calls from the reads with MiXCR, one row per CDR3 protein. The sample carries 150,000 to 200,000 distinct CDR3 sequences, about a tenth recorded once. This clonotype was seen many times. Its target is unknown. The receptor's source is a human donor in good health (CMV status not recorded). Some clones in this sample may be carry-over from other donors' samples. Sequenced material: PBMCs. The gene calls are TRBV7-6 and TRBJ2-2; TRBD2 matches at 9 bases. The chain's CDR3 is CASSLARGGTGELFF. CDR3 nucleotides: TGTGCCAGCAGCTTAGCGCGGGGGGGCACCGGGGAGCTGTTTTTT.